This TCR beta chain was observed in a study of beta chain features in type 1 diabetes. Study-wide points: In all four CD4+ subsets, TCRB CDR3 length was significantly, moderately reduced in type 1 diabetes.

Isolated RNA was reverse transcribed in full, so expressed TCRB transcripts were sequenced. Data came from immunoSEQ multiplex PCR; TCRdb stores just in-frame clones and leaves some out. The sample holds over 150,000 clones, roughly 8% seen once. This clone has a count of ten or more. Its cognate antigen is unknown. The CDR3 totals 17 residues. Trimming removed 7 bases from V and 4 bases from J; junction bases left unmatched: 11. The germline V gene encodes CDR1 MNHEY and CDR2 SMNVEV (reference sequence). V gene TRBV27 combines with J gene TRBJ2-6; 9 nucleotides agree with TRBD2. This sequence originates from a man aged 18 to 30 in good health. Sequencing was carried out using central memory CD4+ T cells from blood. The chain's CDR3 is CASTFLAGDLGANVLTF. Written as DNA, the CDR3 is TGTGCCAGCACCTTTTTAGCGGGAGATCTGGGGGCCAACGTCCTGACTTTC.